This T cell receptor (beta chain) was documented in a study of a mutant IDH1 vaccine in newly diagnosed glioma. Study summary: Patients previously underwent radiotherapy, temozolomide, or both, and most underwent both.

Time point noted: week 23, last vaccination. Vaccination used 300 ug of mutant IDH1 20-mer peptide per dose, with topical imiquimod. The astrocytomas were IDH1-mutant, ATRX-negative, and WHO grade 3 or 4. Notes on this clone: Its matching antigen is unknown.

Clones were sequenced by immunoSEQ multiplex PCR, and TCRdb holds only the in-frame ones, with some missing. Among approximately 28,000 clones listed, roughly 80% were seen once. The sample was PBMCs, taken from a glioma patient whose treatment included an IDH1 peptide vaccine. This clonotype was sampled from a woman between 18 and 30 years old with glioma.

In DNA, the CDR3 is TGTGCCAGCAGCCCGGACGGTGGATGGGGCTACACCTTC. Amino acid sequence: CASSPDGGWGYTF. This chain joins TRBV11-2 and TRBJ1-2; D ambiguous. V lost 5 bases and J lost 8, with 15 bases in between. CDR3 length: 13 residues. Germline lookup yields CDR1 SGHAT and CDR2 FQNNGV.